The 32 T cell receptor beta chains below were found in one sample sequenced in a study of shared clonotypes between healthy human individuals. The data were produced by immunoSEQ multiplex PCR, yet TCRdb's version contains in-frame clones alone and is incomplete. The table records fewer than 100,000 clones, 65% to 70% of them present only once. The sequenced sample consisted of memory CD8+ T cells sorted from blood. Subset given: CD45RO+ cells pooled with CCR7-negative TemRA cells. Source of these receptors: a man aged 25-45 years in good health.

The chain uses TRBV25-1 and TRBJ2-3; no definite D call. CDR3 length: 14 residues. From germline, CDR1 is MGHDK and CDR2 SYGVNS. V was cut by 4 bases and J by 0 bases, with 8 bases left in between. CDR3 region: CASSARLSTDTQYF. The CDR3 region has the DNA TGTGCCAGCAGTGCCCGGTTGAGCACAGATACGCAGTATTTT.

The table lists this clone with a few counts. V is TRBV29-1 and J is TRBJ2-7; no definite D call. The CDR3 covers 14 residues. The V gene lost 4 bases and the J gene lost 3 bases, with 16 bases spanning the gap. Germline CDR1 and CDR2: SQVTM and ANQGSEA. CDR3 DNA: TGCAGCGTTGGAATCTATGGCTCTGGCTACGAGCAGTACTTC. Its translation: CSVGIYGSGYEQYF.

A remark on this clone: Other DNA sequences within the sample encode an identical CDR3. The gene calls are TRBV9 and TRBJ2-7, with D perhaps TRBD1 or TRBD2 (5 bases each). With 5 bases removed from V and 0 bases from J, the gap between germline ends came to 12 bases. CDR1 and CDR2 from the germline V gene are SGDLS and YYNGEE. The CDR3 has 14 residues. The CDR3 sequence is CASSAGTSSYEQYF. In DNA form, the CDR3 reads TGTGCCAGCAGTGCCGGGACCAGCTCCTACGAGCAGTACTTC.

Ten or more counts support this clone. V and J are TRBV6-4 and TRBJ1-2, with a tentative D call TRBD1 (5 bases). Deletions cut 0 bases from V and 6 bases from J, with 14 bases between. The germline V gene has CDR1 MRHNA and CDR2 SNTAGT. The CDR3 contains 15 residues. CDR3 bases: TGTGCCAGCAGTGACTCTCCTGACAGAGCAGATGGCTACACCTTC. It specifies CASSDSPDRADGYTF.

This clone has a handful of counts. The V gene is TRBV28, the J gene TRBJ2-2; unclear D gene. Between the trimmed V and J ends, which lost 6 bases and 6 bases, there was a span of 8 bases. In germline, CDR1 is MDHEN, CDR2 SYDVKM. The CDR3 covers 12 residues. The CDR3 sequence: CASSKDSGELFF. The DNA of the CDR3 is TGTGCCAGCAGCAAGGATTCCGGGGAGCTGTTTTTT.

This clone was seen just once. The V and J genes are TRBV7-3 and TRBJ2-7, with TRBD2 identical over 7 bases. The germline V gene has CDR1 SGHTA and CDR2 FQGTGA. The CDR3 runs 15 residues. V was clipped by 3 bases and J by 2 bases; unmatched bases: 7. CDR3 coding DNA: TGTGCCAGCAGCTTTACTACGGGACTACCCTACGAGCAGTACTTC. This encodes CASSFTTGLPYEQYF.

The rearrangement uses TRBV5-6 and TRBJ2-2; a weak D match, TRBD2 (6 bases). The V gene's germline CDR1 is SGHDT and CDR2 YYEEEE. The V end lost 4 bases, the J end lost 3 bases, and 16 bases lay between the germline ends. The CDR3 spans 16 residues. The CDR3 reads CASSPLGGSYTGELFF. In DNA form, the CDR3 reads TGTGCCAGCAGCCCCCTGGGGGGATCGTACACCGGGGAGCTGTTTTTT.

This rearrangement joins TRBV7-6 to TRBJ2-1, with D tentatively TRBD1 (6 bases). CDR3 size: 17 residues. Germline lookup yields CDR1 SGHVS and CDR2 FNYEAQ. The V gene lost 3 bases and the J gene lost 5 bases, with 20 bases spanning the gap. The CDR3 here is CASSFRGGSGIDNEQFF. The CDR3 nucleotides read TGTGCCAGCAGCTTTCGAGGGGGATCCGGAATAGACAATGAGCAGTTCTTC.

This chain joins TRBV29-1 and TRBJ2-2; 7 bases line up with TRBD1. V trimming: 0 bases; J trimming: 6 bases; junction bases outside the gene matches: 10. The length of the CDR3 is 16 residues. Per the germline V gene, CDR1 is SQVTM and CDR2 is ANQGSEA. CDR3 DNA: TGCAGCGTTGAAGATGCGGACCGACAGGGTCCCGGGGAGCTGTTTTTT. Translated, it gives CSVEDADRQGPGELFF.

This clone was found a few times. The CDR3 nucleotides read TGCGCCAGCAGCCTCGGGACTAGCGGCTCCTACAATGAGCAGTTCTTC. It yields the protein CASSLGTSGSYNEQFF. The V call is TRBV4-3, the J call TRBJ2-1, with 11 bases matching TRBD2. Germline V gene data show CDR1 as LGHNA and CDR2 as YSLEER. Germline trimming cut 4 bases from V and 0 bases from J; bases unmatched to any gene: 2. CDR3 length equals 16 residues.

This clone was counted a few times. This chain joins TRBV27 and TRBJ1-5; tentatively, D is TRBD1 (5 bases). This CDR3 comprises 16 residues. CDR1 and CDR2 (germline): MNHEY, SMNVEV (reference sequence). Trimming pared 2 bases from V and 7 bases from J, leaving 18 bases between. The CDR3 DNA sequence: TGTGCCAGCAGTTTAAGCCGATCAGGGACGCGGCAGCCCCAGCATTTT. Protein sequence: CASSLSRSGTRQPQHF.

V usage is TRBV7-2 and J usage is TRBJ2-7; 7 positions agree with TRBD2. The V and J ends lost 11 bases and 2 bases, in that order; junction bases with no gene match: 3. Germline V gene sequence: CDR1 SGHTA, CDR2 FQGNSA. This CDR3 region has 11 residues. In DNA, the CDR3 is TGTGCCTTACTAGCGACCTACGAGCAGTACTTC. It is translated as CALLATYEQYF.

The CDR3 protein is CAIRVLAGRDNEQFF. Written as DNA, the CDR3 is TGTGCCATCAGAGTACTAGCGGGAAGGGACAATGAGCAGTTCTTC. This sequence joins TRBV10-3 and TRBJ2-1; 10 positions agree with TRBD2. The germline CDR1 and CDR2 sequences are ENHRY and SYGVKD. V was pared by 6 bases and J by 5 bases, with 7 bases of the junction left unmatched. The CDR3 is 15 amino acids.

This clone came up a few times. This sequence joins TRBV10-1 and TRBJ2-3, with D maybe TRBD2 (6 bases). CDR3 length: 15 residues. The germline V and J ends were trimmed by 3 bases and 0 bases, with 10 bases remaining between them. Germline CDR1 WNHNN, CDR2 SYGVQD (reference sequence). For the CDR3, the DNA is TGCGCCAGCAGTGACGAGCGGGCAAGCACAGATACGCAGTATTTT. Translated: CASSDERASTDTQYF.

The chain links TRBV28 to TRBJ1-3; D not certain. The CDR3 is 14 residues long. Germline assignment: CDR1 MDHEN and CDR2 SYDVKM. V gave up 3 bases and J gave up 0 bases, with 6 bases separating them. The CDR3 sequence is CASSFSSSGNTIYF. In DNA, the CDR3 is TGTGCCAGCAGTTTTTCCTCCTCTGGAAACACCATATATTTT.

This clone appeared a single time. V gene TRBV6-5 combines with J gene TRBJ2-5; 12 nucleotides match TRBD2. J gave up 5 bases and V 4 bases, and 5 bases lay outside the gene matches. There are 15 residues in the CDR3. Germline CDR1 MNHEY, CDR2 SVGAGI. CDR3 sequence: CASSLTSGRSETQYF. The CDR3 DNA reads as TGTGCCAGCAGTTTGACTAGCGGGAGATCGGAGACCCAGTACTTC.

The chain links TRBV15 to TRBJ2-3; no reliable D call. Trimming took off 1 base at V and 0 bases at J, with 8 bases between the two ends. Germline V gives CDR1 LNHNV, CDR2 YYDKDF (reference sequence). The length of the CDR3 is 15 residues. In DNA, the CDR3 is TGTGCCACCAGCAGAGCAGGCCTCAGCACAGATACGCAGTATTTT. Translating gives CATSRAGLSTDTQYF.

Sample share makes this clone medium-sized. This chain links TRBV7-8 with TRBJ2-7, with 7 bases lining up with TRBD1. V trimming: 2 bases; J trimming: 7 bases; junction bases outside the gene matches: 8. CDR3 length: 14 amino acids. Germline V gene data show CDR1 as SGHVS and CDR2 as FQNEAQ. CDR3 in amino acids: CASSLLQGVWEQYF. CDR3 coding DNA: TGTGCCAGCAGCTTATTGCAGGGGGTGTGGGAGCAGTACTTC.

The table lists this clone with a few counts. In nucleotides, the CDR3 is TGTGCCAGCAGTGTTGGAAACACCGGGGAGCTGTTTTTT. This sequence encodes CASSVGNTGELFF. This chain uses TRBV6-4 with TRBJ2-2, with D unresolved. The CDR3 covers 13 residues. The V gene lost 4 bases and the J gene lost 2 bases, with 5 bases spanning the gap. The germline CDR1 and CDR2 sequences are MRHNA and SNTAGT.

The chain uses TRBV7-9 and TRBJ2-7; no definite D call. Germline assignment: CDR1 SEHNR and CDR2 FQNEAQ (reference sequence). The CDR3 spans 15 residues. V was shortened by 5 bases and J by 7 bases, with 21 bases between the two germline ends. In DNA form, the CDR3 reads TGTGCCAGCAGCCCCCAGGTTACCGCCACCGGTGAGCAGTACTTC. It translates to CASSPQVTATGEQYF.

J is TRBJ2-7 and V is TRBV2; 10 bases are shared with TRBD2. Germline V gene sequence: CDR1 SNHLY, CDR2 FYNNEI. The trim removed 3 bases at V and 7 bases at J, leaving 9 bases unmatched. CDR3 size: 15 residues. The chain's CDR3 is CASSESRLAGGEQYF. The CDR3 region has the DNA TGTGCCAGCAGTGAGAGCCGCTTAGCGGGAGGTGAGCAGTACTTC.

The chain joins TRBV28 to TRBJ2-7; D gene unclear. CDR1 is MDHEN and CDR2 is SYDVKM in the germline V gene. This CDR3 is 14 amino acids long. The V end lost 5 bases, the J end lost 1 base, and 12 bases lay between the germline ends. The CDR3 bases are TGTGCCAGCAGTACTCTAGAATTATCCTACGAGCAGTACTTC. Its protein product is CASSTLELSYEQYF.

CDR3 amino acids: CSVDGGTGTYNEQFF. The CDR3 nucleotides are TGCAGCGTTGACGGCGGGACAGGGACCTACAATGAGCAGTTCTTC. The rearrangement links TRBV29-1 to TRBJ2-1; TRBD1 agrees at 9 bases. Germline loops: CDR1 SQVTM, CDR2 ANQGSEA. This CDR3 region has 15 residues. V dropped 3 bases and J dropped 2; count of bases not matched to a gene: 5.

The chain is built from TRBV29-1 and TRBJ2-1; D gene ambiguous. V lost 7 bases, J lost 2 bases, and 15 bases lay in between. The CDR3 runs 14 residues. Germline lookup yields CDR1 SQVTM and CDR2 ANQGSEA. CDR3 DNA: TGCAGCGGCCATATCCCCGAGGCCTACAATGAGCAGTTCTTC. It codes for CSGHIPEAYNEQFF.

This chain links TRBV7-7 with TRBJ1-1, with D uncertain. The V end lost 5 bases, the J end lost 4 bases, and 14 bases lay between the germline ends. The CDR3 extends over 14 amino acids. Germline-derived CDR1 and CDR2 are SSHAT and FNYEAQ (reference sequence). The CDR3 nucleotides are TGTGCCAGCAGCCCAAATGTGGGTGGCACTGAAGCTTTCTTT. Residues: CASSPNVGGTEAFF. Using reference TRBV7-7 and TRBJ1-1 for the parts outside the CDR3, the full variable domain is GAGVSQSPRYKVTKRGQDVTLRCDPISSHATLYWYQQALGQGPEFLTYFNYEAQPDKSGLPSDRFSAERPEGSISTLTIQRTEQRDSAMYRCASSPNVGGTEAFFGQGTRLTVV.

The V call is TRBV28, the J call TRBJ1-1; D not resolved. Trimming shortened V by 5 bases and J by 1 base, and 14 bases separated the two germline ends. The CDR3 has 15 amino acids. Germline CDR1 MDHEN, CDR2 SYDVKM. CDR3 sequence reads: CASSPGEGPNTEAFF. The CDR3 DNA follows: TGTGCCAGCAGTCCCGGGGAGGGCCCGAACACTGAAGCTTTCTTT.

The J gene is TRBJ2-5, the V gene TRBV5-5, with D tentatively TRBD1 (6 bases). V was trimmed by 3 bases and J by 2 bases, leaving 17 bases between them. Germline assignment: CDR1 SGHKS and CDR2 YYEKEE (reference sequence). The CDR3 is 16 residues long. This chain's CDR3 is CASSSEVNRGQETQYF. The CDR3 nucleotides are TGTGCCAGCAGCTCGGAGGTCAATAGGGGGCAAGAGACCCAGTACTTC.

DNA for the CDR3: TGCGCCAGCAGTCAGGATCAGGGTGGGCACTACAAGCACAATGAGCAGTTCTTC. Translated, it gives CASSQDQGGHYKHNEQFF. This chain uses TRBV23-1 with TRBJ2-1; TRBD1 is a possible D gene (5 bases). Being an ORF, TRBV23-1 has a function that is uncertain. The CDR3 extends over 18 amino acids. Trimming removed 3 bases from V and 5 bases from J, with 23 bases in between.

V and J are TRBV6-5 and TRBJ2-5, with 9 bases lining up with TRBD1. Germline trimming cut 6 bases from V and 9 bases from J; bases unmatched to any gene: 8. Germline V lookup: CDR1 MNHEY, CDR2 SVGAGI. The CDR3 sequence is 13 residues long. The CDR3 is CASRPRDRVSQYF. The CDR3 bases are TGTGCCAGCAGACCCCGGGACAGGGTGTCCCAGTACTTC.

This chain links TRBV28 with TRBJ2-2, with D possibly matching TRBD1 (6 bases). CDR1 is MDHEN, CDR2 SYDVKM, per germline. The CDR3 extends over 17 amino acids. V was clipped by 6 bases and J by 2 bases, with 19 bases between them. CDR3 nucleotides: TGTGCCAGCAGCCCCTTTTCGACAGGACATAACACCGGGGAGCTGTTTTTT. Translating it yields CASSPFSTGHNTGELFF.

This chain's CDR3 is CASSELRGHGELFF. The CDR3 nucleotides read TGTGCCAGCAGTGAATTGAGGGGGCACGGGGAGCTGTTTTTT. This chain joins TRBV25-1 and TRBJ2-2; 7 nucleotides match TRBD1. V shed 1 base and J 7 bases; nucleotides not matched to a gene: 3. The germline V gene has CDR1 MGHDK and CDR2 SYGVNS. This CDR3 spans 14 amino acids.

This chain joins TRBV7-9 and TRBJ2-2, with 9 bases identical to TRBD1. Unmatched junction bases numbered 11, after V lost 5 bases and J lost 7 bases. The CDR3 covers 16 residues. The germline V gene encodes CDR1 SEHNR and CDR2 FQNEAQ (reference sequence). CDR3 DNA sequence: TGTGCCAGCAGCATAACGGGGACAGGGCGGAGCGGGGAGCTGTTTTTT. Protein sequence: CASSITGTGRSGELFF.